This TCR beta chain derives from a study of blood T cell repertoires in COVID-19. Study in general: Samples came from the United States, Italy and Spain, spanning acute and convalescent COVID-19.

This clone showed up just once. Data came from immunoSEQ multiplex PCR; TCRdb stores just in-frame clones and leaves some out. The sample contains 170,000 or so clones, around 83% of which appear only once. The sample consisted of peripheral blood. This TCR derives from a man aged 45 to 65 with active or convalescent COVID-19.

This CDR3 reads CASSGQGNEKLFF. The CDR3 bases are TGTGCCAGTAGTGGACAGGGGAATGAAAAACTGTTTTTT. The rearrangement joins TRBV19 to TRBJ1-4; 9 bases align to TRBD1. V shed 5 bases, J shed 5 bases, and the junction held 0 bases outside the gene matches. Germline-derived CDR1 and CDR2 are LNHDA and SQIVND (reference sequence). CDR3 length: 13 residues.